Below, one TCR beta chain is given with its context. Measured with immunoSEQ multiplex PCR; TCRdb has only the in-frame clones, and not every one. This sample carries tens of thousands of clones, more than 70% of them seen once, and the ten largest clones take just under 3.5%. This sample is part of a study of early stage breast cancer tumors. Study information: ER+/PR+/HER2- status applied to about 70% of the 16 invasive breast tumors. Samples were sequenced at approximately 10-fold average coverage.

The sequencing input was blood. The sequence came from a person aged 40 to 49 with breast cancer.

DNA for the CDR3: TGCGCCAGCAGCCAGAGAGGACAGTCGAGGACTAATGAAAAACTGTTTTTT. This encodes CASSQRGQSRTNEKLFF. The chain links TRBV4-1 to TRBJ1-4; maybe TRBD1 (6 bases). The CDR3 is 17 residues long. Trimming stripped 3 bases from V and 2 bases from J, with 16 bases between. Germline-derived CDR1 and CDR2 are MGHRA and YSYEKL.